This T cell receptor (beta chain) was recovered during a study of read filtering for tumor transcriptome and immune sequencing (dated by TCRdb to 2020 to 2021). For the wider study: The cohort was composed of some 16 male and 14 to 15 female patients, with a mean age of approximately 66 years and an age range of roughly 45 to 80. Under revised international staging, about 8 patients fell into R-ISS I, 15 or so into R-ISS II and 7 into R-ISS III. After DNase treatment, whole-transcriptome libraries were prepared using the TruSeq RNA Access Library Prep Kit. Per sample, about 3.5 to 10.27 million TCR-region mapped reads were obtained with IR-seq, compared with only roughly 80 to 1,300 with RNA-seq. TCR repertoires obtained by targeted immune repertoire sequencing and by bulk whole-transcriptome sequencing performed on the same bone marrow samples were compared. A main aim was a read-filtering strategy for immune repertoire data, specifically whether clonotypes supported by a single read should be removed.

Bone marrow was sampled from every patient at the time of active disease. Ficoll-Hypaque density gradient centrifugation was used to isolate the bone marrow mononuclear cells. CD138-negative cells were obtained by negative selection after labeling with CD138 magnetic microbeads on a MACS separator, removing myeloma plasma cells. Flow cytometry with CD138 antibodies on an Attune NxT was used to check how pure the isolated cells were. Total RNA was extracted with TRIzol reagent and quantified with a NanoDrop spectrophotometer. Paired RNA-seq and IR-seq were performed on the CD138-negative bone marrow sample of each patient. TCR libraries were constructed from 400 ng RNA using the Immunoverse kit, and molecular barcoded adaptors covering alpha/delta and beta/gamma chains were employed. The same RNA used for transcriptome sequencing was used for TCR library preparation. TCR libraries were sequenced on an Illumina HiSeq 4000 with 2 x 150 cycles. Concerning the study's data processing: Using MiXCR, which included quality filtering and error correction, TCR reads were aligned to human V, D, J and C references and then assembled into CDR3 clonotypes. The tcR package in R was used to analyze clonotype counts and gene usage diversity. Raw mapping reads were checked after the RNA-seq reads had been mapped by STAR aligner version 2.5.3a onto the human GRCh37 genome. To test the effect of sequencing depth on detected clonotypes, IR-seq fastq files were randomly downsampled using Seqtk 1.3. The public reads were run again by TCRdb, first through fastp at Q25 and then through MiXCR, and only productive beta chains were kept. Entries are consolidated by CDR3 protein sequence, retaining the most common genes and DNA. The V and J calls come from TCRdb's annotation, not from the publication. The sample profile shows some 46,000 distinct CDR3 sequences; less than 15% of them were found once. Just over 14% of the sample lies in the top ten.

Broader findings and caveats from the paper: IR-seq captured clonotypes at much higher depth and more reliably than RNA-seq, and smaller IR-seq throughput sufficed to identify most shared clonotypes. Single-read clonotypes made up roughly four fifths of clonotypes but about 3.6% of total reads in IR-seq, and about three quarters of clonotypes and about 45% of reads in RNA-seq. Rather than purified T cells, the sorted CD138-negative fraction was a mixed bone marrow immune population. Removing single-read clonotypes increased the correlation between IR-seq and RNA-seq shared clonotype proportions.

This clonotype was detected ten times or more. The antigen it binds to is not known. Per-base quality was not reported, and no clone a single base away is much larger than it. The material sequenced was a population of CD138-negative cells sorted from bone marrow. According to the study, the label for this sample's cell subset or site signals: bone marrow mononuclear cells depleted of CD138+ plasma/myeloma cells by negative magnetic selection. The TCR comes from a donor over 35 with multiple myeloma.

CDR3 sequence: CASSLGWGLNSGNTIYF. The base sequence is TGTGCCAGCAGCTTGGGTTGGGGACTGAACTCTGGAAACACCATATATTTT. Recombination linked TRBV5-6 to TRBJ1-3, with TRBD1 perhaps the D gene, on 5 matching bases. From the cysteine through the phenylalanine, the CDR3 covers 17 amino acids. The retained sequence is limited to the CDR3, 51 bases, with the frame set at the first base. CDR1 and CDR2 are drawn from the germline V gene: SGHDT, YYEEEE. Trimming at the junction amounts to 0 bases on V and 0 bases on J, and the germline ends lie 13 bases apart.